One sample yielded the 28 T cell receptor beta chains listed below, sequenced in a study of T cell repertoires in cytomegalovirus infection. From the reads, TCRdb called clonotypes with MiXCR, one entry per CDR3 protein. The sample shows about 440,000 distinct CDR3 sequences, 31% of them seen only once. Sequences were obtained from PBMCs. These receptors all come from a human donor in good health (CMV status not recorded). Some clones in this sample may be carry-over from other donors' samples.

The chain carries TRBV5-6 and TRBJ2-7; D tentatively fits TRBD1 or TRBD2 (5 bases each). The length of the CDR3 is 15 residues. Trimming removed 1 base at V and 3 bases at J, with 14 bases between. CDR1 and CDR2 from the germline V gene are SGHDT and YYEEEE. The CDR3 DNA reads TGTGCCAGCAGCTTGAGTCTGGGGGATTACTACGAGCAGTACTTC. Translated: CASSLSLGDYYEQYF.

This clonotype appeared a few times. This may be a read error, as it is one base from a much larger clone. The V gene is TRBV12-3 or TRBV12-4, the J gene TRBJ2-1; unclear D gene. Trimming took 6 bases from V and 6 from J, leaving 6 bases between them. This CDR3 comprises 11 residues. CDR3 in amino acids: CASSDLNEQFF. DNA of the CDR3: TGTGCCAGCAGCGACCTCAATGAGCAGTTCTTC.

J is TRBJ2-3 and V is TRBV2; D is uncertain. CDR1 SNHLY and CDR2 FYNNEI come from the germline V gene. The CDR3 covers 15 residues. The ends were cut back, 3 bases at V and 2 bases at J, with 12 bases in the middle. CDR3 sequence (DNA): TGTGCCAGCAGTGAGGGCGGAACTCCCACAGATACGCAGTATTTT. Translating gives CASSEGGTPTDTQYF.

The chain combines TRBV6-2 or TRBV6-3 with TRBJ1-5; D is perhaps TRBD1 (5 bases). V lost 6 bases to trimming and J lost 9 bases, with 15 bases between them. The CDR3 is 13 amino acids. Germline V gives CDR1 MNHEY, CDR2 SVGEGT. The CDR3 here is CASRGRVDRPQHF. In DNA, the CDR3 is TGTGCCAGCAGGGGCAGGGTCGATCGGCCCCAGCATTTT.

The genes are TRBV28 and TRBJ2-5; D possibly corresponds to TRBD2 (5 bases). The V end was cut by 3 bases, the J end by 5 bases, with 7 bases between. Germline lookup yields CDR1 MDHEN and CDR2 SYDVKM. This CDR3 is 12 amino acids long. The CDR3 DNA is TGTGCCAGCAGTTTGAGGGTGGAGACCCAGTACTTC. It codes for CASSLRVETQYF.

The rearrangement joins TRBV20-1 to TRBJ2-1; 11 positions agree with TRBD1. The CDR3 runs to 15 residues. The trim removed 5 bases at V and 0 bases at J, leaving 3 bases unmatched. Germline-derived CDR1 and CDR2 are DFQATT and SNEGSKA (reference sequence). CDR3 sequence: CSAGDRGSSYNEQFF. The DNA for the CDR3 is TGCAGTGCTGGGGACAGGGGGAGCTCCTACAATGAGCAGTTCTTC.

This clonotype came up many times. The rearrangement links TRBV7-2 to TRBJ2-3; 8 bases agree with TRBD2. This CDR3 is built from 16 residues. J lost 5 bases, V lost 2 bases, and 9 bases had no gene match. In germline, CDR1 is SGHTA, CDR2 FQGNSA. The CDR3 bases are TGTGCCAGCAGCTTACGGGGAGCGAGCGGGGGAGATACGCAGTATTTT. Translated: CASSLRGASGGDTQYF.

This clonotype was found many times. The chain couples TRBV7-6 to TRBJ2-7; TRBD1 matches 7 bases. There are 14 residues in the CDR3. Trimming cost V 7 bases and J 2 bases; bases outside gene matches: 8. From germline, CDR1 is SGHVS and CDR2 FNYEAQ. The CDR3 DNA reads as TGTGCCAGCAAAGACGGGACAGAAGCCTACGAGCAGTACTTC. This sequence encodes CASKDGTEAYEQYF. The full variable domain, its missing parts supplied by reference TRBV7-6 and TRBJ2-7, is GAGVSQSPRYKVTKRGQDVALRCDPISGHVSLYWYRQALGQGPEFLTYFNYEAQQDKSGLPNDRFSAERPEGSISTLTIQRTEQRDSAMYRCASKDGTEAYEQYFGPGTRLTVT.

A remark on this clonotype: This CDR3 is missing its conserved last phenylalanine or tryptophan, likely due to a read error. The V call is TRBV7-2, the J call TRBJ1-1; no clear D gene. Germline assignment: CDR1 SGHTA and CDR2 FQGNSA. The CDR3 length is 15 residues. The V and J ends lost 7 bases and 3 bases respectively, with 18 bases between them. The CDR3 sequence is CASIFDLGSYTEAFL. The CDR3 region has the DNA TGTGCCAGCATCTTCGATCTAGGGTCCTACACTGAAGCTTTCTTG.

This clonotype has only a few counts. The V call is TRBV27, the J call TRBJ1-5; no firm D call. The CDR3 consists of 12 residues. The germline V gene has CDR1 MNHEY and CDR2 SMNVEV (reference sequence). Deletions cut 11 bases from V and 1 base from J, with 9 bases between. The CDR3 is CASSESNQPQHF. CDR3 DNA: TGTGCCTCCTCGGAAAGCAATCAGCCCCAGCATTTT.

In regard to this clonotype: A junction end diverges from the germline sequence, so it may reflect a read error. V and J are TRBV4-3 and TRBJ1-1; 7 bases fit TRBD1. This CDR3 spans 13 amino acids. Per germline, CDR1 LGHNA and CDR2 YSLEER. The CDR3 DNA reads TGCACCAGCAGCCGGGGACAGCAGACTGAAGCTTTCTTT. It is translated as CTSSRGQQTEAFF.

This clonotype was detected ten times or more. The rearrangement links TRBV7-2 to TRBJ2-5; 9 nucleotides agree with TRBD1. The CDR3 is 15 residues long. Germline V gives CDR1 SGHTA, CDR2 FQGNSA. The ends lost 1 base at V and 5 bases at J; junction bases unmatched: 5. In DNA, the CDR3 is TGTGCCAGCAGCTTAGGCCGGGGACAGGGTGAGACCCAGTACTTC. Protein sequence: CASSLGRGQGETQYF. Variable domain in full (rest from reference TRBV7-2 and TRBJ2-5): GAGVSQSPSNKVTEKGKDVELRCDPISGHTALYWYRQSLGQGLEFLIYFQGNSAPDKSGLPSDRFSAERTGGSVSTLTIQRTQQEDSAVYLCASSLGRGQGETQYFGPGTRLLVL.

This clonotype showed up many times. The chain uses TRBV28 and TRBJ2-5; D gene ambiguous. This CDR3 contains 11 residues. In germline, CDR1 is MDHEN, CDR2 SYDVKM. The V end was cut by 7 bases, the J end by 5 bases, with 8 bases between. Here the CDR3 reads CASTSRETQYF. CDR3 bases: TGTGCCAGCACCTCCCGGGAGACCCAGTACTTC.

The chain is built from TRBV5-5 and TRBJ1-2; D uncertain. V lost 0 bases and J 3 bases, leaving 15 bases between the germline ends. The CDR3 has 16 residues. Germline CDR1 SGHKS, CDR2 YYEKEE (reference sequence). CDR3 amino acids: CASSLGDSPWDYGYTF. In DNA, the CDR3 is TGTGCCAGCAGCTTGGGAGACTCACCCTGGGACTATGGCTACACCTTC.

The genes are TRBV5-4 and TRBJ2-1, with 7 bases identical to TRBD2. Trimming took 1 base from V and 10 from J; bases not matched to a gene: 8. Germline CDR1 SGHNT, CDR2 YYREEE (reference sequence). This CDR3 comprises 14 residues. This CDR3 is CASSLRLAEKEQFF. The CDR3 nucleotides are TGTGCCAGCAGCTTGAGGCTAGCGGAAAAGGAGCAGTTCTTC.

Details on this clonotype: A much more abundant neighbour one base away suggests this may be a read error. V and J are TRBV11-1 and TRBJ2-2, with 15 bases fitting TRBD2. The CDR3 has 20 residues. Trimming removed 5 bases from V and 3 bases from J; junction bases left unmatched: 13. Germline CDR1 is SGHAT and CDR2 is FQDESV (reference sequence). The CDR3 DNA follows: TGTGCCAGCAGCACCGGACTAGCGGGGGGGCAGCATCTGTACACCGGGGAGCTGTTTTTT. Amino acids: CASSTGLAGGQHLYTGELFF.

The CDR3 coding sequence is TGTGCCAGCAGCTTAGCTCAGGGTCCCTACAATGAGCAGTTCTTC. This sequence encodes CASSLAQGPYNEQFF. V is TRBV11-2 and J is TRBJ2-1; D might be TRBD1 (5 bases). Trimming took off 1 base at V and 2 bases at J, with 9 bases between the two ends. Germline values: CDR1 SGHAT, CDR2 FQNNGV. The CDR3 runs to 15 residues.

This clonotype has at least ten counts. The chain recombines TRBV7-6 with TRBJ2-1, with TRBD2 matching 8 bases. The CDR3 is made up of 16 amino acids. Germline CDR1 and CDR2: SGHVS and FNYEAQ. The V gene end was trimmed by 1 base and the J gene end by 4 bases; junction bases not matched to a gene: 6. The CDR3 loop reads CASSLGGGGKYNEQFF. The CDR3 DNA sequence: TGTGCCAGCAGCTTAGGTGGCGGGGGGAAATACAATGAGCAGTTCTTC.

Of note for this clonotype: A much larger clone lies a single base off, so this may be a read error. This rearrangement joins TRBV7-8 to TRBJ2-5; 12 bases fit TRBD2. The CDR3 is made up of 18 amino acids. The trim removed 8 bases at V and 4 bases at J, leaving 17 bases unmatched. Germline V CDR1 and CDR2: SGHVS, FQNEAQ. CDR3 residues: CASGPRGGLAGGSETQYF. The DNA of the CDR3 is TGTGCCAGCGGCCCCCGGGGGGGGCTAGCGGGGGGGTCAGAGACCCAGTACTTC.

This chain's CDR3 is CASSPNLQGGYTF. In DNA, the CDR3 is TGTGCCAGCAGTCCCAATCTGCAGGGGGGCTACACCTTC. This chain links TRBV6-8 with TRBJ1-2; D might be TRBD1 (6 bases). Trimming shortened V by 5 bases and J by 8 bases, and 15 bases separated the two germline ends. This CDR3 is built from 13 residues. CDR1 and CDR2 from the germline V gene are MNHGY and SAAAGT.

The chain couples TRBV20-1 to TRBJ1-1; tentatively, D is TRBD1 (5 bases). The CDR3 runs to 12 residues. Germline CDR1 reads DFQATT; CDR2 reads SNEGSKA (reference sequence). V was pared by 5 bases and J by 9 bases, with 16 bases between. CDR3 in DNA: TGCAGTGCTTATAGCATGCAGGGTCAAGCTTTCTTT. This encodes CSAYSMQGQAFF.

This clonotype has only a few counts. A much larger clonotype is one base distant, so this may be a read error. J is TRBJ1-6 and V is TRBV12-3 or TRBV12-4, with D possibly matching TRBD1 (6 bases). Trimming removed 1 base from V and 10 bases from J, with 11 bases in between. The CDR3 covers 14 residues. In DNA, the CDR3 is TGTGCCAGCAGTTTAGACGGGAGGGGGTCACCCCTCCACTTT. It translates to CASSLDGRGSPLHF.

As to this clonotype: A read error may explain this, as a much larger clone is one base away. J is TRBJ2-3 and V is TRBV12-3 or TRBV12-4; 9 nucleotides match TRBD2. The CDR3 covers 14 residues. Trimming cost V 6 bases and J 4 bases; bases outside gene matches: 5. CDR3 bases: TGTGCCAGCAGGCGGGGGGGCAGCCCAGATACGCAGTATTTT. Its protein is CASRRGGSPDTQYF.

A remark on this clonotype: This clone may be a read error of a much larger clone one base away. The J gene is TRBJ2-3, the V gene TRBV7-2; D is undetermined. CDR1 is SGHTA and CDR2 is FQGNSA in the germline V gene. The CDR3 is 17 residues long. The CDR3 coding sequence is TGTGCCAGCAGCCGCAAGCTTATCTCCCCGAGCACAGATACGCCGTATTTT. Translated: CASSRKLISPSTDTPYF.

This CDR3 reads CASSTPGQLYGYTF. The CDR3 nucleotides read TGCGCCAGCAGCACCCCTGGACAGCTATATGGCTACACCTTC. The chain couples TRBV5-1 to TRBJ1-2, with D tentatively TRBD1 (6 bases). V lost 4 bases and J 5 bases, leaving 15 bases between the germline ends. The germline CDR1 and CDR2 sequences are SGHRS and YFSETQ. This CDR3 spans 14 amino acids. Drawing the rest from reference TRBV5-1 and TRBJ1-2, the complete variable domain is KAGVTQTPRYLIKTRGQQVTLSCSPISGHRSVSWYQQTPGQGLQFLFEYFSETQRNKGNFPGRFSGRQFSNSRSEMNVSTLELGDSALYLCASSTPGQLYGYTFGSGTRLTVV.

As for this clonotype: This may stem from a read error, because a much larger clone lies one nucleotide away. The rearrangement joins TRBV7-6 to TRBJ2-4; D ambiguous. This CDR3 region has 14 residues. With 4 bases removed from V and 3 bases from J, the gap between germline ends came to 10 bases. Looked up from germline, CDR1 is SGHVS and CDR2 is FNYEAQ. CDR3 protein: CASSSSPGKNIQYF. The CDR3 region has the DNA TGTGCCAGCAGCTCATCCCCGGGCAAAAACATTCAGTACTTC. Full variable domain (missing parts from reference TRBV7-6 and TRBJ2-4): GAGVSQSPRYKVTKRGQDVALRCDPISGHVSLYWYRQALGQGPEFLTYFNYEAQQDKSGLPNDRFSAERPEGSISTLTIQRTEQRDSAMYRCASSSSPGKNIQYFGAGTRLSVL.

This chain joins TRBV12-3 or TRBV12-4 and TRBJ2-3; no reliable D call. CDR3 length equals 16 residues. Trimming stripped 3 bases from V and 2 bases from J, with 15 bases between. CDR3 loop: CASSFGHGDFTDTQYF. Written as DNA, the CDR3 is TGTGCCAGCAGTTTCGGGCATGGTGATTTCACAGATACGCAGTATTTT.

This clonotype was recorded at least ten times. The J gene is TRBJ1-1, the V gene TRBV7-6; D gene uncertain. Germline CDR1 and CDR2: SGHVS and FNYEAQ. CDR3 length equals 15 residues. Trimming removed 5 bases at V and 0 bases at J, with 13 bases between. CDR3: CASSPRAAMNTEAFF. CDR3 coding DNA: TGTGCCAGCAGCCCCCGCGCAGCTATGAACACTGAAGCTTTCTTT.